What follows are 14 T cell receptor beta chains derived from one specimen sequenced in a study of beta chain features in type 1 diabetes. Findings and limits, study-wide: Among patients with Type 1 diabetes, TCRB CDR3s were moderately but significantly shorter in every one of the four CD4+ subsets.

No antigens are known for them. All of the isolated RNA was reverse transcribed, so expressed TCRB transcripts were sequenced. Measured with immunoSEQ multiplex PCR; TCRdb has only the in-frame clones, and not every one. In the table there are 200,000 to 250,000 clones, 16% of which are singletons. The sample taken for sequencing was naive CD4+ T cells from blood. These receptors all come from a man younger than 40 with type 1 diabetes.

The CDR3 sequence is CSVDVGLDNTQYF. Here the CDR3 DNA reads TGCAGCGTTGATGTGGGCCTAGATAATACGCAGTATTTT. The chain recombines TRBV29-1 with TRBJ2-3; D is unclear. This CDR3 has 13 residues. The V end lost 3 bases, the J end lost 7 bases, and 14 bases lay between the germline ends. Germline CDR1 reads SQVTM; CDR2 reads ANQGSEA.

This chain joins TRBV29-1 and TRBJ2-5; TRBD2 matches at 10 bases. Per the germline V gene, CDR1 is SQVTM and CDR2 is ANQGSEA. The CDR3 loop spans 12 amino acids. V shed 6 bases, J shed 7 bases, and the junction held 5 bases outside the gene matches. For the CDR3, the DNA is TGCAGCGTACGGACTAGCGGAGGGACCCAGTACTTC. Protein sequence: CSVRTSGGTQYF.

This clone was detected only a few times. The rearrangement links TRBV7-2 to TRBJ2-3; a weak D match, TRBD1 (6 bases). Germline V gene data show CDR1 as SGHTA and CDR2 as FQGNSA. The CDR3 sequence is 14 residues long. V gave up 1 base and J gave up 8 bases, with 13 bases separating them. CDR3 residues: CASSLGGPEGTQYF. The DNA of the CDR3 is TGTGCCAGCAGCTTAGGGGGGCCCGAGGGTACGCAGTATTTT.

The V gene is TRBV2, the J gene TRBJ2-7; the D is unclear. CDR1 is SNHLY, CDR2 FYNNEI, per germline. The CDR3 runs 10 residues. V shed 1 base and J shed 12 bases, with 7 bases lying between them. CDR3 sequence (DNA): TGTGCCAGCAGTGAAGAGACCCGGTACTTC. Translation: CASSEETRYF.

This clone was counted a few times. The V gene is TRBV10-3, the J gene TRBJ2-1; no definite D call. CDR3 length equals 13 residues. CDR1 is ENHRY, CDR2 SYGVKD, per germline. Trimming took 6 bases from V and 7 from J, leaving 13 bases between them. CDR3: CAISLRSENEQFF. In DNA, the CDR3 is TGTGCCATCAGCCTCAGGTCTGAGAATGAGCAGTTCTTC.

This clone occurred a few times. CDR3 sequence (DNA): TGTGCCAGCAGCCAAGTCCTAGGGGGCACAGATACGCAGTATTTT. This sequence encodes CASSQVLGGTDTQYF. The chain joins TRBV14 to TRBJ2-3; a possible D gene is TRBD1 (5 bases). Germline V lookup: CDR1 SGHDN, CDR2 FVKESK. CDR3 length: 15 amino acids. Trimming took 1 base from V and 1 from J, leaving 9 bases between them.

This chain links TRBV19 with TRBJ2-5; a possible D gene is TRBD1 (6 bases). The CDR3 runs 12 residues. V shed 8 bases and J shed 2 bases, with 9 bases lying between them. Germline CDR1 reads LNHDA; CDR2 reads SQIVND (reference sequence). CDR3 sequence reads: CASQDRQETQYF. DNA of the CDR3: TGTGCCAGTCAGGACAGACAAGAGACCCAGTACTTC. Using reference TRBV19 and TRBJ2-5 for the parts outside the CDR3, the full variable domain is DGGITQSPKYLFRKEGQNVTLSCEQNLNHDAMYWYRQDPGQGLRLIYYSQIVNDFQKGDIAEGYSVSREKKESFPLTVTSAQKNPTAFYLCASQDRQETQYFGPGTRLLVL.

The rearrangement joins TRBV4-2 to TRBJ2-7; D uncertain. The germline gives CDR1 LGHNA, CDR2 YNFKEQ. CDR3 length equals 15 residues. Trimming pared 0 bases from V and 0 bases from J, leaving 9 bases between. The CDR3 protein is CASSQEAQSSYEQYF. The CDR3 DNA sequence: TGTGCCAGCAGCCAAGAAGCGCAAAGCTCCTACGAGCAGTACTTC.

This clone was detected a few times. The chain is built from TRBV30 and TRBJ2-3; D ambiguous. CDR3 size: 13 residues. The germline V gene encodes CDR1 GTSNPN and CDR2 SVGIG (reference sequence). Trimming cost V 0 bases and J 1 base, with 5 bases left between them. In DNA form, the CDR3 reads TGTGCCTGGAGTGTGGCGGGCACAGATACGCAGTATTTT. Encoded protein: CAWSVAGTDTQYF.

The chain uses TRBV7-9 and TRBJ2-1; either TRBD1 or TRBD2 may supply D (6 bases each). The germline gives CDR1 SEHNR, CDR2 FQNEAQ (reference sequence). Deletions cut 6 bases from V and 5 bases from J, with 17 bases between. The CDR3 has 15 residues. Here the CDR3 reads CASRDTGRRDNEQFF. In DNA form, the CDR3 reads TGTGCCAGCAGGGATACAGGGAGGAGGGACAATGAGCAGTTCTTC. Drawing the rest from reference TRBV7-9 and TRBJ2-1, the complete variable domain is DTGVSQNPRHKITKRGQNVTFRCDPISEHNRLYWYRQTLGQGPEFLTYFQNEAQLEKSRLLSDRFSAERPKGSFSTLEIQRTEQGDSAMYLCASRDTGRRDNEQFFGPGTRLTVL.

This CDR3 reads CASSLTGRRSEQFF. The CDR3 DNA follows: TGTGCCAGCAGTTTGACAGGACGGAGAAGTGAGCAGTTCTTC. The chain recombines TRBV28 with TRBJ2-1; perhaps TRBD1 as D (6 bases). This CDR3 region has 14 residues. V lost 3 bases and J lost 9, with 15 bases in between. Germline V gives CDR1 MDHEN, CDR2 SYDVKM.

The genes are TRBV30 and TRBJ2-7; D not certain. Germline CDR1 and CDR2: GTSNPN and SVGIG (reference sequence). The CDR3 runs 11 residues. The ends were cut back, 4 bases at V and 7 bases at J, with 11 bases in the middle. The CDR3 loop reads CAWTGSREQYF. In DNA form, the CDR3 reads TGTGCCTGGACCGGCTCCCGGGAGCAGTACTTC. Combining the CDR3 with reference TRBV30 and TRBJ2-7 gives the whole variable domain SQTIHQWPATLVQPVGSPLSLECTVEGTSNPNLYWYRQAAGRGLQLLFYSVGIGQISSEVPQNLSASRPQDRQFILSSKKLLLSDSGFYLCAWTGSREQYFGPGTRLTVT.

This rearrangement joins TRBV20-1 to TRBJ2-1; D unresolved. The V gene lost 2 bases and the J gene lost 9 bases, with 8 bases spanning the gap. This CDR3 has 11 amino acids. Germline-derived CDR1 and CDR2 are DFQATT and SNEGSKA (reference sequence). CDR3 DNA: TGCAGTGCTAGAAGATCCGGTGAGCAGTTCTTC. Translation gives CSARRSGEQFF.

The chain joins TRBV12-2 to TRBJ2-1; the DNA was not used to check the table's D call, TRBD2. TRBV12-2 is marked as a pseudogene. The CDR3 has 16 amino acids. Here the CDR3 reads CASRSTGLSSYNEQFF. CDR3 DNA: TGTGCAAGTCGCTCCACGGGTCTTAGCTCCTACAATGAGCAGTTCTTC.